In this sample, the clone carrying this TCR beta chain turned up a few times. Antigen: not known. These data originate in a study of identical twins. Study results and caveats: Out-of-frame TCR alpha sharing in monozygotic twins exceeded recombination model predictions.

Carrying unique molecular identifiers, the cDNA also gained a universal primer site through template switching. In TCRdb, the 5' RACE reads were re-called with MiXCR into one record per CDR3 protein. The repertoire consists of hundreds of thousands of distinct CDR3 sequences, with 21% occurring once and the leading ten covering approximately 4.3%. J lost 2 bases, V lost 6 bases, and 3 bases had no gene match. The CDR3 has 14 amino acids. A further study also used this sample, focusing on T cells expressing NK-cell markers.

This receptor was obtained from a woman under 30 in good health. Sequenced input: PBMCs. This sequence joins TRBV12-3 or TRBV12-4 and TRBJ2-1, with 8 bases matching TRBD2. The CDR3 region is CASRSTSAYNEQFF. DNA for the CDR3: TGTGCCAGCAGATCGACTAGCGCCTACAATGAGCAGTTCTTC.